The TCR beta chain described here comes from a study of blood T cell repertoires in COVID-19. About the research overall: In each case, the material was cDNA or gDNA derived from T cells, B-cell-depleted T cells, or PBMCs.

Participant-reported clinical history was the basis for cohort assignment. TCRdb's copy holds only in-frame clones and misses some; the assay was immunoSEQ multiplex PCR. The table lists roughly 520,000 clones, approximately 88% of them singletons. This CDR3 is 15 amino acids long. The chain uses TRBV21-1 and TRBJ2-7; the table's D call, TRBD2, has no DNA check behind it. TRBV21-1 is reported as a pseudogene. This receptor was obtained from a woman aged 40 to 50 who had recovered from COVID-19. The sample taken for sequencing was PBMCs or T cells enriched from blood (not recorded which). The chain's CDR3 is CASPPGGTSEEEQYF. The CDR3 nucleotides read TGTGCCAGCCCCCCGGGGGGGACTAGCGAGGAAGAGCAGTACTTC.